This TCR beta chain was profiled in a study of blood T cell repertoires in COVID-19. Study summary: The study drew acute and convalescent COVID-19 samples from the United States, Italy and Spain. The cDNA or gDNA used as material had been derived from T cells, B-cell-depleted T cells, or PBMCs.

This clone was counted only a few times. V lost 1 base and J 5 bases, leaving 17 bases between the germline ends. The CDR3 loop spans 17 amino acids. Germline V gene data show CDR1 as KGHSH and CDR2 as LQKENI. As originally analysed: Amplification of reference gene primers provided the estimated nucleated cell counts. Profiling relied on immunoSEQ multiplex PCR, and the TCRdb table lists in-frame clones only, not all of them. Clone size and V and J calls were adopted from that table, with D and trimming inferred from the DNA. This sample yields under 30,000 clones, of which 75% to 90% are seen a single time; 15% to 20% belongs to the top ten.

The source of this sequence is an elderly man with acute or convalescent COVID-19. Sequencing input: peripheral blood. The J gene is TRBJ2-2, the V gene TRBV18, with D maybe TRBD1 (5 bases). The CDR3 region is CASSPRRQGEVTGELFF. For the CDR3, the DNA is TGTGCCAGCTCACCACGTCGCCAGGGTGAGGTAACCGGGGAGCTGTTTTTT. The whole variable domain, remainder taken from reference TRBV18 and TRBJ2-2, is NAGVMQNPRHLVRRRGQEARLRCSPMKGHSHVYWYRQLPEEGLKFMVYLQKENIIDESGMPKERFSAEFPKEGPSILRIQQVVRGDSAAYFCASSPRRQGEVTGELFFGEGSRLTVL.